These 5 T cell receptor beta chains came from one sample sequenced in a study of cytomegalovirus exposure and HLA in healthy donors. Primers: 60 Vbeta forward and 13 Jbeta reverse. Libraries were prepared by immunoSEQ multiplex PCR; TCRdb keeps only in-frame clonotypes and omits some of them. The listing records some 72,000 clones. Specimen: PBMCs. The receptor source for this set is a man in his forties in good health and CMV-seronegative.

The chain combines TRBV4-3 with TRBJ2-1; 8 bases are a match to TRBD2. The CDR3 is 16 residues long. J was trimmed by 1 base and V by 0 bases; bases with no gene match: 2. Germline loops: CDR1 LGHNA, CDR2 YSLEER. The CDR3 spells CASSQDQRGSYNEQFF. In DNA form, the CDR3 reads TGCGCCAGCAGCCAAGATCAGCGGGGGTCCTACAATGAGCAGTTCTTC.

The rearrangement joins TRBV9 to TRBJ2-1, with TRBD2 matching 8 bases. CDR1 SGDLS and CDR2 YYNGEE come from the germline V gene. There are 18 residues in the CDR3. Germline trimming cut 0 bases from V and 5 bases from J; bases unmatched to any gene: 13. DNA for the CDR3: TGTGCCAGCAGCGTAGATGGCCGGAGCGGGAGTACCCACAATGAGCAGTTCTTC. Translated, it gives CASSVDGRSGSTHNEQFF.

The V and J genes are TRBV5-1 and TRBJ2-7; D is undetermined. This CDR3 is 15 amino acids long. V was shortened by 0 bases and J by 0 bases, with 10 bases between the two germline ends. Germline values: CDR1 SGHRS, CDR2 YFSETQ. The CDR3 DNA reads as TGCGCCAGCAGCTTGGAAACAGTCGCCTCCTACGAGCAGTACTTC. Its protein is CASSLETVASYEQYF.

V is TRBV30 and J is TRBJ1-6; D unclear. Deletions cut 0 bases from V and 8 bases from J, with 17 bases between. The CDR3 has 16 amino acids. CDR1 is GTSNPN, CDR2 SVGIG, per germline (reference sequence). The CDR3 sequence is CAWSVPLQSKYSPLHF. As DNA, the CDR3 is TGTGCCTGGAGTGTACCTCTACAGAGTAAATATTCACCCCTCCACTTT.

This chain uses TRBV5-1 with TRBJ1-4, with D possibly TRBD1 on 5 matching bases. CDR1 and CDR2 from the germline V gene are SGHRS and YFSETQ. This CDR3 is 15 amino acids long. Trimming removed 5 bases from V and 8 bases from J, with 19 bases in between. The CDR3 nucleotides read TGCGCCAGCAGAGTGGAGGGGTTTGGACTGGAAAAACTGTTTTTT. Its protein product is CASRVEGFGLEKLFF.